The clone carrying this TCR beta chain was seen at least ten times. Its specificity is not known. TCRdb reprocessed the 5' RACE reads via MiXCR and lists one record per CDR3 protein. Of approximately 250,000 distinct CDR3 sequences in the sample, 6.5% to 8% were seen once. The sample originates from a study of identical twins. General study results and limits: Invariant cells of the MAIT and iNKT types might have partly distorted the zero-insertion analyses.

V lost 6 bases and J 4 bases, leaving 15 bases between the germline ends. The CDR3 sequence is 15 residues long. Germline V gives CDR1 SGHVS, CDR2 FNYEAQ. These data also formed part of another study, on T cells expressing NK-cell markers.

V gene TRBV7-6 combines with J gene TRBJ2-2; D may be TRBD1 (5 bases). The source material was CD8+ T cells sorted from blood. The receptor was isolated from a young woman in good health. CDR3 sequence (DNA): TGTGCCAGCAGGACAGATGCCAAGGGCACCGGGGAGCTGTTTTTT. It is translated as CASRTDAKGTGELFF. Filled out from reference TRBV7-6 and TRBJ2-2, the complete variable domain reads GAGVSQSPRYKVTKRGQDVALRCDPISGHVSLYWYRQALGQGPEFLTYFNYEAQQDKSGLPNDRFSAERPEGSISTLTIQRTEQRDSAMYRCASRTDAKGTGELFFGEGSRLTVL.